Listed below are T cell receptor beta chains from one sample, sequenced in a study of radiotherapy plus CTLA-4 blockade in lung cancer. Measured with immunoSEQ multiplex PCR; TCRdb has only the in-frame clones, and not every one. The sample yields fewer than 40,000 clones, more than 70% seen once. The input for sequencing was peripheral blood, taken from a patient treated with radiotherapy plus ipilimumab. Receptors originate from a human donor with non-small cell lung cancer that progressed on radiotherapy plus ipilimumab. Each CDR3 is given with its conserved first and last residue.

V gene	J gene	CDR3 protein
TRBV7-3	TRBJ2-3	CASSSGRGGTDTQYF
TRBV5-1	TRBJ1-6	CASSLGGGEGNSPLHF
TRBV9	TRBJ1-2	CASSPHTSDYGYTF
TRBV5-6	TRBJ2-3	CASSPGTSGGRAQYF
TRBV29-1	TRBJ2-2	CSGYRFGELFF
TRBV9	TRBJ2-7	CASSVGTSGARDSYEQYF
TRBV5-6	TRBJ1-2	CASSPEGGYTF
TRBV19	TRBJ1-2	CASSIGGNYGYTF
TRBV5-7	TRBJ2-3	CASSARTGGLTDTQYF
TRBV19	TRBJ2-2	CASSGGISRATRELFF
TRBV27	TRBJ2-3	CASRGPSGGTDTQYF
TRBV7-9	TRBJ1-4	CASSEGQGPLNEKLFF
TRBV19	TRBJ2-6	CASSTTGLSLSGANVLTF
TRBV6-5	TRBJ1-6	CASSYTGTGNSPLHF
TRBV5-1	TRBJ2-7	CASSLAGAGLYEQYF
TRBV5-6	TRBJ2-5	CASSLFSGGPSQTQYF
TRBV5-1	TRBJ2-3	CASRGASSRPTDTQYF
TRBV18	TRBJ1-2	CASSPETKQGYTF
TRBV7-3	TRBJ2-1	CASSLSSSGNEQFF
TRBV5-4	TRBJ2-2	CASSLERVTGELFF
TRBV27	TRBJ2-3	CASIQQGADTQYF
TRBV4-1	TRBJ2-2	CASSQVPGDYTGELFF
TRBV6-1	TRBJ2-7	CASRRIQGSDEQYF
TRBV5-1	TRBJ2-7	CASSLDPSGVAYEQYF
TRBV19	TRBJ1-5	CASSIVVGQRNQPQHF
TRBV7-9	TRBJ1-1	CASNRDTPNTEAFF
TRBV6-1	TRBJ2-3	CASSEGGLAGFVLSADTQYF
TRBV19	TRBJ2-3	CASSSGDRYTDTQYF
TRBV5-1	TRBJ2-1	CASSTGQDYNEQFF
TRBV9	TRBJ2-1	CASSPGTYNEQFF
TRBV2	TRBJ2-5	CASSARGETQYF
TRBV7-8	TRBJ1-2	CASSYGTGLGYTF
TRBV5-4	TRBJ1-1	CASRFDRLGEAFF
TRBV12-5	TRBJ2-3	CASGLVMVAGESDTQYF
TRBV7-6	TRBJ2-1	CASSLGTGERNEQFF
TRBV14	TRBJ2-1	CASSRGLAVYNEQFF
TRBV6-6	TRBJ1-2	CASSLSGEGNYGYTF
TRBV6-6	TRBJ2-3	CASNRGGYTDTQYF
TRBV6-1	TRBJ1-1	CASSEQENTEAFF
TRBV10-1	TRBJ2-7	CASSGGPYEQYF
TRBV14	TRBJ1-4	CASSRGSIINEKLFF
TRBV5-5	TRBJ1-1	CASSFSSLNTEAFF
TRBV5-6	TRBJ1-1	CASSLEEFSTEAFF
TRBV9	TRBJ2-2	CASSVEGQGQGSRTGELFF
TRBV4-1	TRBJ1-1	CASSQWLALEAFF
TRBV6-6	TRBJ1-6	CASIRDRANSPLHF
TRBV4-3	TRBJ1-4	CASSQAGLANEKLFF
TRBV19	TRBJ1-5	CASSPRGTRTSSYSNQPQHF
TRBV19	TRBJ1-1	CASSADRDNTEAFF
TRBV5-1	TRBJ2-5	CASSLGTWTSGVQETQYF
TRBV7-8	TRBJ2-6	CASSLAGAYGANVLTF
TRBV5-1	TRBJ2-5	CASSFTSGGLQETQYF
TRBV7-3	TRBJ2-2	CASSFAGANTGELFF
TRBV11-2	TRBJ2-3	CASSLDLGTDTQYF